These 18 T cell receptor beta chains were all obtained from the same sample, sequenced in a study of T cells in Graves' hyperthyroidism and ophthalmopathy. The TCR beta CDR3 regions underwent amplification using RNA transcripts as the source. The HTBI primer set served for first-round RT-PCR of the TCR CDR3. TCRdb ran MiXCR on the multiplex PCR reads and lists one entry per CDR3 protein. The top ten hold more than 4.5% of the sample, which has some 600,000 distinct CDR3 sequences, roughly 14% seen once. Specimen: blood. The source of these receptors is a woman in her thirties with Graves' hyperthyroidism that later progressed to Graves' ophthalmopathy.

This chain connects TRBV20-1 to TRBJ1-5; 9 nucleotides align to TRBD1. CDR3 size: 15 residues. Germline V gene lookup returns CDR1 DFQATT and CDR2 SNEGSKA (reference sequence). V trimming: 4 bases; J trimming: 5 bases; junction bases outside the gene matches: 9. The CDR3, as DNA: TGCAGTGCTACCCTGGGGACAGGGTGGGATCAGCCCCAGCATTTT. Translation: CSATLGTGWDQPQHF.

The CDR3 DNA reads TGTGCCAGCAGTTCCGGGACTAGCGGGACCGACCAAGAGACCCAGTACTTC. Translation: CASSSGTSGTDQETQYF. V and J are TRBV12-3 or TRBV12-4 and TRBJ2-5, with 13 bases aligning to TRBD2. V was clipped by 4 bases and J by 0 bases; unmatched bases: 5. The CDR3 is 17 residues long.

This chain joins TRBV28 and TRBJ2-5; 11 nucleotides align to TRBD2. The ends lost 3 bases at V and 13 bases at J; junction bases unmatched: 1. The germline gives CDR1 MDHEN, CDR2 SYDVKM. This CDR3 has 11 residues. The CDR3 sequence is CASSLGTSGYF. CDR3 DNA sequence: TGTGCCAGCAGTTTGGGGACTAGCGGGTACTTC. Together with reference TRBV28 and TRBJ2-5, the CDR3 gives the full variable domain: DVKVTQSSRYLVKRTGEKVFLECVQDMDHENMFWYRQDPGLGLRLIYFSYDVKMKEKGDIPEGYSVSREKKERFSLILESASTNQTSMYLCASSLGTSGYFGPGTRLLVL.

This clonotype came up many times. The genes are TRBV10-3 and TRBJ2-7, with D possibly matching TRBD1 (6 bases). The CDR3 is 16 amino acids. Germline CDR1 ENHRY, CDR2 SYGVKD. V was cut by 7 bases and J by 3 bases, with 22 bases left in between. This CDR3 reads CAITGQRGSTGYEQYF. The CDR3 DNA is TGTGCCATCACTGGACAGCGCGGGTCTACGGGCTACGAGCAGTACTTC.

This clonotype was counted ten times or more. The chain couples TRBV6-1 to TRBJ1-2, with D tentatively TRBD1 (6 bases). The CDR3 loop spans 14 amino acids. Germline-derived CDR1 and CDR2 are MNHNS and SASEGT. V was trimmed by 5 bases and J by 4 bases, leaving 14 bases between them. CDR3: CASSRTGTTYGYTF. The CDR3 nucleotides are TGTGCCAGCAGTCGTACCGGGACAACCTATGGCTACACCTTC.

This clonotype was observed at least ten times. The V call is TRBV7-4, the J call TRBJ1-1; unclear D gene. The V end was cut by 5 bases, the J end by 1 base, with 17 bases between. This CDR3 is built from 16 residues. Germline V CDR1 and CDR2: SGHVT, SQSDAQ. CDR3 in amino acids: CASSPDNSNPNTEAFF. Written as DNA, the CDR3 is TGTGCCAGCAGCCCGGATAACTCTAACCCGAACACTGAAGCTTTCTTT.

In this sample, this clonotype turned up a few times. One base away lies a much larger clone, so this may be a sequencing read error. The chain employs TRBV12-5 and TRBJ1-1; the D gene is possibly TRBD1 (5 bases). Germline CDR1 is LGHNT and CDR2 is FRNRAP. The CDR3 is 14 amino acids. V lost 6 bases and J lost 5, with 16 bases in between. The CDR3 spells CASGHLLGGTEAFF. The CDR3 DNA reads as TGTGCTAGTGGACACCTGCTTGGGGGGACTGAAGCTTTCTTT. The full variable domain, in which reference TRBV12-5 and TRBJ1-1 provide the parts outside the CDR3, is DARVTQTPRHKVTEMGQEVTMRCQPILGHNTVFWYRQTMMQGLELLAYFRNRAPLDDSGMPKDRFSAEMPDATLATLKIQPSEPRDSAVYFCASGHLLGGTEAFFGQGTRLTVV.

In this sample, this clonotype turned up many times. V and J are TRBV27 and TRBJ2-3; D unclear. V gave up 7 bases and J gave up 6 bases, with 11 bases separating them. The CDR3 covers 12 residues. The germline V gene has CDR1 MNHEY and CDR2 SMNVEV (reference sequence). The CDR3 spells CASTGTWDTQYF. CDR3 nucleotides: TGTGCCAGCACCGGTACTTGGGATACGCAGTATTTT.

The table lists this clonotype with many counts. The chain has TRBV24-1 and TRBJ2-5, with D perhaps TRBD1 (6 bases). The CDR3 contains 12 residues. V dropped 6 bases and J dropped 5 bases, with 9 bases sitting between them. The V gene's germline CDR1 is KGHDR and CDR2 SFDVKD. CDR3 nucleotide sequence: TGTGCCACCAGTACCCAGGGGGAGACCCAGTACTTC. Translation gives CATSTQGETQYF.

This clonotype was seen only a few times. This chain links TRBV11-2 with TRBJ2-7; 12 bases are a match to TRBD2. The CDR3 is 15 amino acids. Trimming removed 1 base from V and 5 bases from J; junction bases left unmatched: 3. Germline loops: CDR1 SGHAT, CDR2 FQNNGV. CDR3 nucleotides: TGTGCCAGCAGCTTAGTGGCTAGCGGGAGGGACGAGCAGTACTTC. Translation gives CASSLVASGRDEQYF.

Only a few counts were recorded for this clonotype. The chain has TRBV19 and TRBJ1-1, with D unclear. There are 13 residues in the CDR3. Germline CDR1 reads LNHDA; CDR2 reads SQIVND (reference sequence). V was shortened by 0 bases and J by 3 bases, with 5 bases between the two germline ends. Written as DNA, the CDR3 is TGTGCCAGTAGTATAGAAAGGGACACTGAAGCTTTCTTT. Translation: CASSIERDTEAFF.

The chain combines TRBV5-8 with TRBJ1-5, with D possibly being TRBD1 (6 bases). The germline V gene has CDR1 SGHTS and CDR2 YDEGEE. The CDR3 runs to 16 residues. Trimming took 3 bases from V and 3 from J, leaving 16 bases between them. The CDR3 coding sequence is TGTGCCAGCAGCTCGGGGGCGAGGGCCCACAATCAGCCCCAGCATTTT. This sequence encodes CASSSGARAHNQPQHF.

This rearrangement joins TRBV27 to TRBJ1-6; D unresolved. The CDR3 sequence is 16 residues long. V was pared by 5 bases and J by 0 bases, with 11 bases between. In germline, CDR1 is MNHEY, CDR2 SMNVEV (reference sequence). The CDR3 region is CASSLYSSSYNSPLHF. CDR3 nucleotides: TGTGCCAGCAGTCTGTATTCCAGCTCCTATAATTCACCCCTCCACTTT.

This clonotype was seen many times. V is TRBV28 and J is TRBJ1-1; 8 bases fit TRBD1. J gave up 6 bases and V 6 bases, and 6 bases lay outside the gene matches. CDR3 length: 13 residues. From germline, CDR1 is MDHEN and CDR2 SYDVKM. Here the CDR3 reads CASSRQGRAEAFF. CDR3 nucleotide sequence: TGTGCCAGCAGCCGACAGGGGAGGGCTGAAGCTTTCTTT.

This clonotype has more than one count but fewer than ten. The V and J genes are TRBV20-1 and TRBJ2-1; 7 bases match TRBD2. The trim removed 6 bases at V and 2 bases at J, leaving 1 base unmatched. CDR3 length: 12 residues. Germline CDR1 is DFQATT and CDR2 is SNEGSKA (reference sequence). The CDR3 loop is CSASGAYNEQFF. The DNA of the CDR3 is TGCAGTGCGAGCGGGGCCTACAATGAGCAGTTCTTC.

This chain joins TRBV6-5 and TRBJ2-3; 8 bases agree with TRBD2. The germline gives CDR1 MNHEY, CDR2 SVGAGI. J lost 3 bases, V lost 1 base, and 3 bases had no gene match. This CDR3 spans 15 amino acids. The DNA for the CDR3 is TGTGCCAGCAGTTACTTAGCGGGGATGACAGATACGCAGTATTTT. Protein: CASSYLAGMTDTQYF.

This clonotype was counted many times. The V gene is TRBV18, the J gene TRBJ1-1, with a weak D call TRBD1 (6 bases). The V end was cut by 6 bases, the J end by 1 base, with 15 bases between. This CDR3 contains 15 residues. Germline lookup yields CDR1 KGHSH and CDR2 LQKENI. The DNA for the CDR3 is TGTGCCAGCTCTTTCGGACAGTCCCAGAACACTGAAGCTTTCTTT. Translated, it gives CASSFGQSQNTEAFF.

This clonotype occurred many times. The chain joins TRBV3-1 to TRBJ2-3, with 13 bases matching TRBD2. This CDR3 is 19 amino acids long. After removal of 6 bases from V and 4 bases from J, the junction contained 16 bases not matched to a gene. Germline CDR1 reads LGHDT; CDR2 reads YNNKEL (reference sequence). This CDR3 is CASSRTSGSWRGTSDTQYF. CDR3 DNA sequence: TGTGCCAGCAGTCGGACTAGCGGGAGTTGGAGGGGTACATCAGATACGCAGTATTTT.